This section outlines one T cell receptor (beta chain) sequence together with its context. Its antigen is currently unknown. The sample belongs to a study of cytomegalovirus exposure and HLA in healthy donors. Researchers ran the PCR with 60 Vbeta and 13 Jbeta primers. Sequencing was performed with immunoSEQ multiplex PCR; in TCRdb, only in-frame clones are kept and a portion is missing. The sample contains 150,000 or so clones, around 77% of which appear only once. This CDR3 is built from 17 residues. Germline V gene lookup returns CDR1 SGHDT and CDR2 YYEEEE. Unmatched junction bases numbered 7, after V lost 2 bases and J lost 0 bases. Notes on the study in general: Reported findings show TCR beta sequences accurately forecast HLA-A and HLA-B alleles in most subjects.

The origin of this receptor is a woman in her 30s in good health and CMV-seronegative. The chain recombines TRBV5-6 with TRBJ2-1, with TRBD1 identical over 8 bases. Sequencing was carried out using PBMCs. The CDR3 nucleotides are TGTGCCAGCAGCTTAACCGCAGGGGGCCGCTCCTACAATGAGCAGTTCTTC. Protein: CASSLTAGGRSYNEQFF. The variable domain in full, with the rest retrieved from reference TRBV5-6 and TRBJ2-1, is DAGVTQSPTHLIKTRGQQVTLRCSPKSGHDTVSWYQQALGQGPQFIFQYYEEEERQRGNFPDRFSGHQFPNYSSELNVNALLLGDSALYLCASSLTAGGRSYNEQFFGPGTRLTVL.